The TCR beta chain described here comes from a study of identical twins. The study, taken as a whole, reports: Zero-insertion findings could be partly confounded by invariant cells (MAIT and iNKT cells). Beta out-of-frame sequences showed weaker excess twin sharing.

Of note for this clonotype: Its antigen is as yet unknown.

Each CDR3 protein gets one entry after TCRdb re-called the 5' RACE reads with MiXCR. The data contain about 470,000 distinct CDR3 sequences, approximately 24% of them singletons. Per germline, CDR1 SQVTM and CDR2 ANQGSEA. The CDR3 consists of 11 residues. V was shortened by 2 bases and J by 10 bases, with 9 bases between the two germline ends. In addition, the sample was reused for a study of T cells expressing NK-cell markers. This second study says: Of eight sequenced donors, seven were HCMV-seropositive and one HCMV-seronegative. Sorting was restricted to alpha-beta TCR T cells by an anti-gamma-delta TCR antibody in several experiments.

The sequence derives from a woman aged 18-29 years in good health. The chain is built from TRBV29-1 and TRBJ2-1; no clear D. The sample consisted of CD4+ T cells sorted from blood. For the CDR3, the DNA is TGCAGCGTTGAACGCGCGAGGGAGCAGTTCTTC. Translation: CSVERAREQFF.